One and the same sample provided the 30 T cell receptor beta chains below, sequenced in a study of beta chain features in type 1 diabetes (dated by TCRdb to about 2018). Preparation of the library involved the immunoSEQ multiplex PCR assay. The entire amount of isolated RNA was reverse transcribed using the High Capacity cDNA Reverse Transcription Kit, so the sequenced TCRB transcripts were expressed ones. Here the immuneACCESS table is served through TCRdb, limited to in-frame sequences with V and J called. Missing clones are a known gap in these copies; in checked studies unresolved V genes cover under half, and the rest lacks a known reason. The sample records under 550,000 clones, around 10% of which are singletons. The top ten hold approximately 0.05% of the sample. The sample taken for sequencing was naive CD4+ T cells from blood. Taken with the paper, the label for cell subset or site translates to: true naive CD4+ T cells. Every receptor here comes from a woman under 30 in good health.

CDR3 residues: CASSSLDRNTGELFF. CDR3 DNA: TGTGCCAGCAGCTCCTTAGACCGAAACACCGGGGAGCTGTTTTTT. This rearrangement joins TRBV5-6 to TRBJ2-2; D is uncertain. Germline CDR1 SGHDT, CDR2 YYEEEE. The CDR3 runs 15 residues. With 3 bases removed from V and 2 bases from J, the gap between germline ends came to 11 bases.

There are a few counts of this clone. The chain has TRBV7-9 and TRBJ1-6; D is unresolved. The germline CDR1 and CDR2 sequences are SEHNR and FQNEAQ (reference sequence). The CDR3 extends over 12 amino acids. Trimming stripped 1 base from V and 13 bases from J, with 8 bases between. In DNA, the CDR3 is TGTGCCAGCAGCTTAGTTACAGACCCCCTCCACTTT. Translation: CASSLVTDPLHF.

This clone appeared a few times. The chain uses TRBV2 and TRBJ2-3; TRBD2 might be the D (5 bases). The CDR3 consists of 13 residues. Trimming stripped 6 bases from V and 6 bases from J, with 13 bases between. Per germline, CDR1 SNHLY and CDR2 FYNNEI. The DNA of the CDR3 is TGTGCCAGCAGGTTAGGGTCGGGGGATACGCAGTATTTT. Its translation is CASRLGSGDTQYF.

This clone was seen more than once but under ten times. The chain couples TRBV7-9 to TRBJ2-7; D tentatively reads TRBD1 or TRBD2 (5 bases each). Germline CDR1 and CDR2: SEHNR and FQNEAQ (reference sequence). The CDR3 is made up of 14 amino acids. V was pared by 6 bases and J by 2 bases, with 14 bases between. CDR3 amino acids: CASRAAGSPYEQYV. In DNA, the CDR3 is TGTGCCAGCAGGGCGGCAGGGAGCCCCTACGAGCAGTACGTC.

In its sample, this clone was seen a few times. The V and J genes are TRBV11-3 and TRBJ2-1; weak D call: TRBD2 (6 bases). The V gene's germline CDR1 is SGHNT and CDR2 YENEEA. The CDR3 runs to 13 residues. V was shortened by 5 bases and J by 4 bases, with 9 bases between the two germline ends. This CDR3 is CASSAEGYNEQFF. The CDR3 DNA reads TGTGCCAGCAGCGCGGAGGGGTACAATGAGCAGTTCTTC.

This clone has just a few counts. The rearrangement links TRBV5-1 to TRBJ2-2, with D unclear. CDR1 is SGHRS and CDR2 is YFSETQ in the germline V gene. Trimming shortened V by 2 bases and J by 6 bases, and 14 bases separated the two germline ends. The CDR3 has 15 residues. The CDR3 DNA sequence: TGCGCCAGCAGCTTTCCCCTTGCCGTCGCCGGGGAGCTGTTTTTT. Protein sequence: CASSFPLAVAGELFF.

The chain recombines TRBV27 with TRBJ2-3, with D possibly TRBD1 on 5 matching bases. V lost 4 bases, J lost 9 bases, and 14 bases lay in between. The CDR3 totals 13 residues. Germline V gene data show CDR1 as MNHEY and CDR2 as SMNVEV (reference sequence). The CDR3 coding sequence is TGTGCCAGCAGTTCGACAGCATTCGCGACGCAGTATTTT. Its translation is CASSSTAFATQYF.

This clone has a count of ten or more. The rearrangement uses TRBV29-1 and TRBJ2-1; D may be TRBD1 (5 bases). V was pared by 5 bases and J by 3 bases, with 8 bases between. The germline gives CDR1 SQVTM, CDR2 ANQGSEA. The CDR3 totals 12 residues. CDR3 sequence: CSVQGFYNEQFF. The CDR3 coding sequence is TGCAGCGTTCAGGGCTTCTACAATGAGCAGTTCTTC.

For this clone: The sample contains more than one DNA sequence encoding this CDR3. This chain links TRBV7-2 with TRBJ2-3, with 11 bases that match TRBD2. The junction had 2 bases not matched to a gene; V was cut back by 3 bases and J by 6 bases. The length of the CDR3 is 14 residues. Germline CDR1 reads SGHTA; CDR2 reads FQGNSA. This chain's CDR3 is CASSLVAGGDTQYF. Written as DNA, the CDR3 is TGTGCCAGCAGCTTGGTAGCGGGAGGGGATACGCAGTATTTT.

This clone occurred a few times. The CDR3 loop reads CASSSRAGEPKNIQYF. The CDR3 DNA reads TGTGCCAGCAGCTCAAGGGCGGGGGAACCCAAAAACATTCAGTACTTC. The genes are TRBV7-8 and TRBJ2-4; 7 bases align to TRBD2. Germline V CDR1 and CDR2: SGHVS, FQNEAQ. The CDR3 extends over 16 amino acids. The trim removed 4 bases at V and 2 bases at J, leaving 8 bases unmatched.

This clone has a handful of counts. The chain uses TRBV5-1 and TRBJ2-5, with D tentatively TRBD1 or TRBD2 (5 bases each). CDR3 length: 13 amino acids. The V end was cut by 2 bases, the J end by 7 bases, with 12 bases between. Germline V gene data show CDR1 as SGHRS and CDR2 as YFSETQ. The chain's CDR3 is CASSFFRDGTQYF. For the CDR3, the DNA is TGCGCCAGCAGCTTCTTCCGGGACGGGACCCAGTACTTC.

CDR3 protein: CASSLGLTGRFSNQPQHF. The CDR3 DNA follows: TGTGCCAGCAGCTTAGGGTTGACAGGCCGTTTTAGCAATCAGCCCCAGCATTTT. V is TRBV7-8 and J is TRBJ1-5, with TRBD1 as a possible D gene (6 bases). Germline-derived CDR1 and CDR2 are SGHVS and FQNEAQ. The CDR3 covers 18 residues. Trimming pared 1 base from V and 0 bases from J, leaving 16 bases between. Full variable domain (missing parts from reference TRBV7-8 and TRBJ1-5): GAGVSQSPRYKVAKRGQDVALRCDPISGHVSLFWYQQALGQGPEFLTYFQNEAQLDKSGLPSDRFFAERPEGSVSTLKIQRTQQEDSAVYLCASSLGLTGRFSNQPQHFGDGTRLSIL.

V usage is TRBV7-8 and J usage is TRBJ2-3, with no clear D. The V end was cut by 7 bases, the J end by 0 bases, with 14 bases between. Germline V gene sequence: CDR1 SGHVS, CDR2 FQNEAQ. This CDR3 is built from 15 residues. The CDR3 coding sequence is TGTGCCAGCACGTTACTACGCGGAAGCACAGATACGCAGTATTTT. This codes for CASTLLRGSTDTQYF.

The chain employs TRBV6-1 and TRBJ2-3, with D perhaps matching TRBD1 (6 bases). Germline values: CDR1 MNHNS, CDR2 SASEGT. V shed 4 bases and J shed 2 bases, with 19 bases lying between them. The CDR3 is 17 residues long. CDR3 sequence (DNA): TGTGCCAGCAGTGCGTCAAACCCGGGACATAACACAGATACGCAGTATTTT. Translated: CASSASNPGHNTDTQYF.

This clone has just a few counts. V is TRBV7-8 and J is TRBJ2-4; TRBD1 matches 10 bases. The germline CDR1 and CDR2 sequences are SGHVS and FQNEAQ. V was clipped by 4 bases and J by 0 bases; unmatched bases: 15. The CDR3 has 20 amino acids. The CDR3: CASSSPQRTGGGLAKNIQYF. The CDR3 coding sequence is TGTGCCAGCAGCTCACCCCAAAGGACAGGGGGAGGACTAGCCAAAAACATTCAGTACTTC.

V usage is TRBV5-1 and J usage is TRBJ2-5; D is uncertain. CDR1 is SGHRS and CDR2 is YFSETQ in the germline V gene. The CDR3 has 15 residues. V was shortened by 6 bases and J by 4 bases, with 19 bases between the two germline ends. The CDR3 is CASTPTVGLGETQYF. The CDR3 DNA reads TGCGCCAGCACACCCACGGTGGGATTAGGAGAGACCCAGTACTTC.

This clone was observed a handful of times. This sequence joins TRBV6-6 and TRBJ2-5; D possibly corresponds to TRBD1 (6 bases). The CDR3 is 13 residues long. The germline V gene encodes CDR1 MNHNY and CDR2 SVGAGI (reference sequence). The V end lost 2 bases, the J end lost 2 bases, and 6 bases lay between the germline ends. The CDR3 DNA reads TGTGCCAGCAGTTACGGACAGCAAGAGACCCAGTACTTC. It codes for CASSYGQQETQYF.

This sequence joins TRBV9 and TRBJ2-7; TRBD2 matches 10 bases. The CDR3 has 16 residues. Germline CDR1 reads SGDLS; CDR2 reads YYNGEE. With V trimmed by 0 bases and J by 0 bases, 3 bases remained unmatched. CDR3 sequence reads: CASSVDLAGDSYEQYF. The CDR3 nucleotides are TGTGCCAGCAGCGTAGACCTAGCGGGAGACTCCTACGAGCAGTACTTC.

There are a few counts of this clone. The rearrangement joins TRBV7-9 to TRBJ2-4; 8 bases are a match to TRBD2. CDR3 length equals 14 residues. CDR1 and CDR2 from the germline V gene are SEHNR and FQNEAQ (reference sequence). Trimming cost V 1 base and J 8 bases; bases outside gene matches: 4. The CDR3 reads CASSLVGTRDIQYF. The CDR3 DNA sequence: TGTGCCAGCAGCTTAGTCGGGACTAGGGACATTCAGTACTTC.

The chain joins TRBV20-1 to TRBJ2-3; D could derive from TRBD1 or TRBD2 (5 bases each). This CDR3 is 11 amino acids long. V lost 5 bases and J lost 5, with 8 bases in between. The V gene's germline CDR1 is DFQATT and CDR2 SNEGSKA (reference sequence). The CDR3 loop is CSARDLDTQYF. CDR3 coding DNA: TGCAGTGCTCGGGACCTAGATACGCAGTATTTT.

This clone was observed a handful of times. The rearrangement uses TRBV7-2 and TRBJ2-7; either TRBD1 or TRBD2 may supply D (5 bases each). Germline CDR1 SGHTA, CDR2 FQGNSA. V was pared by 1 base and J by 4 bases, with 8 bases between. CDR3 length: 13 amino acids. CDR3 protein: CASSLGGIYEQYF. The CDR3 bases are TGTGCCAGCAGCTTAGGGGGGATTTACGAGCAGTACTTC.

The CDR3 protein is CASSKAGPNYNEQFF. CDR3 in DNA: TGTGCCAGCAGCAAAGCGGGGCCCAACTACAATGAGCAGTTCTTC. The chain joins TRBV7-2 to TRBJ2-1, with TRBD2 matching over 7 bases. J gave up 3 bases and V 5 bases, and 7 bases lay outside the gene matches. From germline, CDR1 is SGHTA and CDR2 FQGNSA. CDR3 length: 15 residues. Looking up the rest from reference TRBV7-2 and TRBJ2-1 gives the full variable domain: GAGVSQSPSNKVTEKGKDVELRCDPISGHTALYWYRQSLGQGLEFLIYFQGNSAPDKSGLPSDRFSAERTGGSVSTLTIQRTQQEDSAVYLCASSKAGPNYNEQFFGPGTRLTVL.

The CDR3 protein is CASSYGVSRNGYTF. The CDR3 DNA is TGTGCCAGCAGTTACGGTGTCAGCCGGAATGGCTACACCTTC. The chain is built from TRBV6-6 and TRBJ1-2; no definite D call. Germline V gene lookup returns CDR1 MNHNY and CDR2 SVGAGI (reference sequence). V was cut by 2 bases and J by 6 bases, with 13 bases left in between. The CDR3 covers 14 residues.

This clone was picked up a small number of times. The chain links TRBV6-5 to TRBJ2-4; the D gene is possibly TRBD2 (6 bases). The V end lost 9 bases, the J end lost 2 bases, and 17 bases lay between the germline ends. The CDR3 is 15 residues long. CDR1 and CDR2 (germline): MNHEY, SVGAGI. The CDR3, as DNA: TGTGCCAGTTCATTCGGAGGGTCTACCAAAAACATTCAGTACTTC. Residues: CASSFGGSTKNIQYF.

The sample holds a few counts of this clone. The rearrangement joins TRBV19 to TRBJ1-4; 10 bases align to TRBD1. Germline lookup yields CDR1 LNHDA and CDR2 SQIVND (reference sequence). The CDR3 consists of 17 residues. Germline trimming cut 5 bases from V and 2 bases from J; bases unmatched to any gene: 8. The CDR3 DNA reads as TGTGCCAGTAGTCCCTCGACAGGGGGCACGACTAATGAAAAACTGTTTTTT. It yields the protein CASSPSTGGTTNEKLFF.

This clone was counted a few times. The CDR3 DNA is TGTGCCAGCAGCTCCGGGACAGGGCGCACCGGGGAGCTGTTTTTT. Translation: CASSSGTGRTGELFF. The chain has TRBV7-7 and TRBJ2-2; 9 nucleotides agree with TRBD1. The V and J ends lost 4 bases and 4 bases, in that order; junction bases with no gene match: 4. CDR3 length: 15 residues. Germline CDR1 is SSHAT and CDR2 is FNYEAQ (reference sequence). Using reference TRBV7-7 and TRBJ2-2 for the parts outside the CDR3, the full variable domain is GAGVSQSPRYKVTKRGQDVTLRCDPISSHATLYWYQQALGQGPEFLTYFNYEAQPDKSGLPSDRFSAERPEGSISTLTIQRTEQRDSAMYRCASSSGTGRTGELFFGEGSRLTVL.

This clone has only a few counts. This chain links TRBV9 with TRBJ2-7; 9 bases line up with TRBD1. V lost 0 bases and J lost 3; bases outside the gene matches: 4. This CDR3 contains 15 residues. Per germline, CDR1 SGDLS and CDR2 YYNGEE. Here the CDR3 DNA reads TGTGCCAGCAGCGTAGGTCGGACAGGGGACTACGAGCAGTACTTC. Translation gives CASSVGRTGDYEQYF.

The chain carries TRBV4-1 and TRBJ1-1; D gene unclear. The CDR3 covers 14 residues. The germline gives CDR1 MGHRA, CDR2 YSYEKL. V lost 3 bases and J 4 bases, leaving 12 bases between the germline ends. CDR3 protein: CASSHVPVGTEAFF. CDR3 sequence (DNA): TGCGCCAGCAGCCATGTCCCAGTCGGCACTGAAGCTTTCTTT.

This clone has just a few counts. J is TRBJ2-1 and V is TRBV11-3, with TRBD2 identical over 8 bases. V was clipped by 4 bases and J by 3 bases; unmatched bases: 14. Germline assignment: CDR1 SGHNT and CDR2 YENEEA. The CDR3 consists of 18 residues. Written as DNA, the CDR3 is TGTGCCAGCAGCTCATTAGGTTTCGGGAGGGCCGACTACAATGAGCAGTTCTTC. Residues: CASSSLGFGRADYNEQFF.

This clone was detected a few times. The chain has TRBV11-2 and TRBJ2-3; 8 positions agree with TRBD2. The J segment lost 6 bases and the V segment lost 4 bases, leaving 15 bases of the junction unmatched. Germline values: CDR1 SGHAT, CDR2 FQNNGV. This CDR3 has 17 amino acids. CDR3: CASSSLPGLETRDTQYF. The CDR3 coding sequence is TGTGCCAGCAGCTCTCTTCCGGGACTAGAAACCAGGGATACGCAGTATTTT.